The 12 T cell receptor beta chains presented below share a single source sample, sequenced in a study of breast tumors, draining lymph nodes, adjacent tissues. MiXCR was run by TCRdb on the multiplex PCR reads, yielding one entry per CDR3 protein. The sample holds tens of thousands of distinct CDR3 sequences, roughly 20% seen once. Breast cancer patients provided tissue from their axillary draining lymph nodes. Material: axillary lymph node tissue. The receptors derive from a female donor with breast cancer. Some clones in this sample may be carry-over from other donors' samples.

This clonotype was counted ten times or more. V and J are TRBV4-2 and TRBJ2-1; TRBD1 matches at 7 bases. This CDR3 is 14 amino acids long. The germline V gene has CDR1 LGHNA and CDR2 YNFKEQ. Unmatched junction bases numbered 3, after V lost 1 base and J lost 6 bases. The CDR3 DNA follows: TGTGCCAGCAGCCAAGGACAGGGTTTCAATGAGCAGTTCTTC. Translating it yields CASSQGQGFNEQFF.

This clonotype was found a few times. V is TRBV5-4 and J is TRBJ2-1; TRBD2 matches 8 bases. CDR3 length: 16 amino acids. V was pared by 0 bases and J by 2 bases, with 4 bases of the junction left unmatched. Germline CDR1 SGHNT, CDR2 YYREEE (reference sequence). The chain's CDR3 is CASSLDSGGPYNEQFF. In nucleotides, the CDR3 is TGTGCCAGCAGCTTGGACTCGGGAGGGCCCTACAATGAGCAGTTCTTC. The whole variable domain, filled in from reference TRBV5-4 and TRBJ2-1, reads ETGVTQSPTHLIKTRGQQVTLRCSSQSGHNTVSWYQQALGQGPQFIFQYYREEENGRGNFPPRFSGLQFPNYSSELNVNALELDDSALYLCASSLDSGGPYNEQFFGPGTRLTVL.

As to this clonotype: A much bigger clone sits one base away, suggesting this may be a read error. V gene TRBV20-1 combines with J gene TRBJ2-2, with 9 bases lining up with TRBD1. J lost 4 bases, V lost 1 base, and 7 bases had no gene match. Per germline, CDR1 DFQATT and CDR2 SNEGSKA (reference sequence). The CDR3 loop spans 16 amino acids. The CDR3 region is CSARGPGTGSTGELFF. CDR3 nucleotide sequence: TGCAGTGCTAGAGGTCCCGGGACAGGGTCCACCGGGGAGCTGTTTTTT.

This clonotype was seen a few times. V is TRBV10-3 and J is TRBJ2-4; TRBD1 or TRBD2 may be the D gene (6 bases each). V lost 4 bases and J lost 5, with 12 bases in between. The CDR3 length is 14 residues. Per germline, CDR1 ENHRY and CDR2 SYGVKD. The CDR3 nucleotides read TGTGCCATCAGTGTCGGGGGACACCAAAACATTCAGTACTTC. This codes for CAISVGGHQNIQYF.

This rearrangement joins TRBV28 to TRBJ2-7; weak D call: TRBD2 (5 bases). V gave up 4 bases and J gave up 2 bases, with 15 bases separating them. There are 15 residues in the CDR3. Germline lookup yields CDR1 MDHEN and CDR2 SYDVKM. The CDR3 is CASSSLGRHPYEQYF. CDR3 bases: TGTGCCAGCAGTTCACTAGGCAGGCATCCCTACGAGCAGTACTTC.

Notes on this clonotype: The junction does not match germline at one end; this may be a read error. The V and J genes are TRBV7-2 and TRBJ2-5; TRBD2 aligns across 7 bases. Germline V lookup: CDR1 SGHTA, CDR2 FQGNSA. The CDR3 totals 16 residues. The CDR3, as DNA: TGTGTCAGCAGCTTAGATCAGACTAGCAGACAAGAGACCCGGTACTTC. This gives the protein CVSSLDQTSRQETRYF.

This clonotype showed up many times. The gene calls are TRBV6-6 and TRBJ1-2, with D possibly being TRBD1 (5 bases). V gave up 7 bases and J gave up 6 bases, with 12 bases separating them. Germline CDR1 MNHNY, CDR2 SVGAGI (reference sequence). CDR3 length: 12 amino acids. CDR3 in DNA: TGTGCCAGCACCCCCGGAGGGGATGGCTACACCTTC. It is translated as CASTPGGDGYTF.

There are many counts of this clonotype. The chain is built from TRBV6-2 or TRBV6-3 and TRBJ2-7; D is possibly TRBD2 (6 bases). Germline CDR1 is MNHEY and CDR2 is SVGEGT. The CDR3 sequence is 12 residues long. The V gene lost 7 bases and the J gene lost 3 bases, with 10 bases spanning the gap. The CDR3 coding sequence is TGTGCCAGCAAGGAGGGTTTCTACGAGCAGTACTTC. Protein sequence: CASKEGFYEQYF.

This clonotype was picked up a small number of times. V is TRBV6-5 and J is TRBJ2-3, with D uncertain. CDR1 and CDR2 (germline): MNHEY, SVGAGI. CDR3 size: 14 residues. The germline V and J ends were trimmed by 0 bases and 4 bases, with 8 bases remaining between them. The CDR3 DNA follows: TGTGCCAGCAGTTACTCCCCGGCCTCAGATACGCAGTATTTT. Translating gives CASSYSPASDTQYF.

The sample holds a few counts of this clonotype. This may come from a read error, since a much larger clone is one base off. This rearrangement joins TRBV9 to TRBJ1-3, with D possibly matching TRBD1 (6 bases). The germline CDR1 and CDR2 sequences are SGDLS and YYNGEE. The CDR3 length is 16 residues. Trimming took off 4 bases at V and 8 bases at J, with 22 bases between the two ends. CDR3 sequence reads: CASSSRRGEGDDTIYF. The DNA for the CDR3 is TGTGCCAGCAGCTCACGGCGGGGAGAGGGGGATGACACCATATATTTT.

The table lists this clonotype with many counts. The chain links TRBV19 to TRBJ2-3, with D hard to call. The CDR3 extends over 14 amino acids. Germline V gene sequence: CDR1 LNHDA, CDR2 SQIVND (reference sequence). V lost 5 bases and J 3 bases, leaving 12 bases between the germline ends. For the CDR3, the DNA is TGTGCCAGTAGTCTTGGGTTCAGTACAGATACGCAGTATTTT. As protein: CASSLGFSTDTQYF.

This clonotype was counted many times. The rearrangement links TRBV7-2 to TRBJ2-7; TRBD1 agrees at 7 bases. The J segment lost 5 bases and the V segment lost 5 bases, leaving 12 bases of the junction unmatched. The CDR3 is 15 amino acids. In germline, CDR1 is SGHTA, CDR2 FQGNSA. In DNA, the CDR3 is TGTGCCAGCAGCATGACAGGGAACTTCAGGGACGAGCAGTACTTC. This translates into CASSMTGNFRDEQYF.